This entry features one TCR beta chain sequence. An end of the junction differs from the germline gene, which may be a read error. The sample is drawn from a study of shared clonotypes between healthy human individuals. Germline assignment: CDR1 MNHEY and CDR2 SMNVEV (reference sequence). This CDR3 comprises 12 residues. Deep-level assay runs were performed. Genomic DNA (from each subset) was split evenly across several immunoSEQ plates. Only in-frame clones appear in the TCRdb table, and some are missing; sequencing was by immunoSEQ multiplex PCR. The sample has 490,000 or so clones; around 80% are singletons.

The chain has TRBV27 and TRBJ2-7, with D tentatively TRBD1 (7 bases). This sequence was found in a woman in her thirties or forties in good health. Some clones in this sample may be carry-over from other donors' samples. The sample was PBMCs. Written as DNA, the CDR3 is TGTGCCAGCAGTTTCGGAGGGACAGCTGCTATCTTC. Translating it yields CASSFGGTAAIF.